Listed here is a single T cell receptor (beta chain). Its antigen is currently not known. No much larger clone is present one base from it, and per-base qualities are unavailable. This record comes from a study of control samples from healthy donors and cancer patients (dated by TCRdb to the early 2020s). Libraries were built with the immunoSEQ multiplex PCR assay. TCRdb took over this immuneACCESS table, retaining in-frame rearrangements with V and J assigned. Such tables are incomplete; in checked studies, under half of the missing clones stem from an unresolved V gene, and the remainder is unexplained. Here the sample has approximately 40,000 clones; 92% occur a single time. The ten largest clones add up to roughly 3.5% of the sample. Inclusive of the bounding cysteine and phenylalanine, the CDR3 is 15 residues long. Kept here is only the CDR3 DNA, which spans 45 bases and is read in frame from base 1. CDR1 and CDR2 were assigned from the germline V gene as MNHEY and SVGEGT. The junction carries 14 bases between V and J, which are trimmed by 2 bases and 6 bases respectively.

Sequenced material: blood. This clonotype was sampled from a woman between 50 and 59 years old in good health. Here the chain combines TRBV6-2 or TRBV6-3 and TRBJ1-5; the D gene assignment is ambiguous. The bases are TGTGCCAGCAGTTACCAGGACGGAGGGAGTCAGCCCCAGCATTTT. Its protein reads: CASSYQDGGSQPQHF.